Following are 21 T cell receptor beta chains from one sample sequenced in a study of T cells in Graves' hyperthyroidism and ophthalmopathy (dated by TCRdb to about 2019). Libraries were built with multiplex PCR. The instrument given in TCRdb is Illumina HiSeq 2000. The TCR beta CDR3 regions were amplified from the RNA transcripts. The first round of RT-PCR for the TCR CDR3 was performed with the HTBI primer set and the Qiagen OneStep RT-PCR kit. The public reads were reprocessed in TCRdb via fastp at Q25 and MiXCR, keeping in-frame beta chains. Every entry covers one CDR3 protein and lists the most common genes and DNA from its rows. Counted in this sample were about 290,000 distinct CDR3 sequences; approximately 12% of them appeared once. The ten largest account for 7% to 8.5% of the sample. Specimen: blood. The receptors come from a woman under 40 with Graves' hyperthyroidism that later progressed to Graves' ophthalmopathy.

The V gene is TRBV9, the J gene TRBJ2-1; D uncertain. The CDR3 extends over 14 amino acids. The V and J ends lost 0 bases and 9 bases respectively, with 13 bases between them. Germline CDR1 and CDR2: SGDLS and YYNGEE. CDR3 sequence reads: CASSVAAEGIEQFF. In DNA form, the CDR3 reads TGTGCCAGCAGCGTAGCTGCCGAAGGGATTGAGCAGTTCTTC.

This clonotype was seen ten or more times. The CDR3, as DNA: TGTGCCAGCAGCTTGGGGCGTGGTGGCTACACCTTC. As protein: CASSLGRGGYTF. The J gene is TRBJ1-2, the V gene TRBV7-2, with D possibly matching TRBD1 (5 bases). The CDR3 loop spans 12 amino acids. In germline, CDR1 is SGHTA, CDR2 FQGNSA. The V gene lost 3 bases and the J gene lost 7 bases, with 9 bases spanning the gap.

The sample holds a few counts of this clonotype. This chain uses TRBV5-6 with TRBJ1-6; 9 bases are a match to TRBD1. CDR3 length equals 15 residues. Germline CDR1 SGHDT, CDR2 YYEEEE. J gave up 9 bases and V 0 bases, and 4 bases lay outside the gene matches. Here the CDR3 DNA reads TGTGCCAGCAGCTTGGCTCCGGGACAGGGTTCACCCCTCCACTTT. It translates to CASSLAPGQGSPLHF.

This clonotype was counted ten times or more. The rearrangement uses TRBV28 and TRBJ1-2; 10 nucleotides line up with TRBD1. The germline V gene has CDR1 MDHEN and CDR2 SYDVKM. Losses at the gene ends were 4 bases for V and 7 bases for J; bases not matched to a gene: 6. This CDR3 has 14 residues. This CDR3 reads CASSSTGGWGGYTF. In DNA, the CDR3 is TGTGCCAGCAGTTCGACAGGGGGCTGGGGTGGCTACACCTTC.

This clonotype was recorded many times. This chain connects TRBV4-2 to TRBJ2-3; D is perhaps TRBD2 (6 bases). Deletions cut 4 bases from V and 2 bases from J, with 13 bases between. The CDR3 contains 15 residues. Germline V gives CDR1 LGHNA, CDR2 YNFKEQ. The CDR3 loop reads CASSLQGGNTDTQYF. As DNA, the CDR3 is TGTGCCAGCAGCCTCCAGGGCGGGAACACAGATACGCAGTATTTT.

This clonotype was seen many times. The chain employs TRBV28 and TRBJ2-1; the D gene is possibly TRBD2 (6 bases). CDR1 and CDR2 (germline): MDHEN, SYDVKM. This CDR3 is 14 amino acids long. Trimming pared 3 bases from V and 10 bases from J, leaving 16 bases between. CDR3 in amino acids: CASSLGLARDEQFF. As DNA, the CDR3 is TGTGCCAGCAGTTTGGGGCTAGCGAGAGACGAGCAGTTCTTC.

A note on this clonotype: This may be a read error: a much more frequent sequence differs by one nucleotide. This rearrangement joins TRBV2 to TRBJ2-5; 7 positions agree with TRBD1. This CDR3 is built from 15 residues. Unmatched junction bases numbered 11, after V lost 6 bases and J lost 4 bases. Germline V CDR1 and CDR2: SNHLY, FYNNEI. In nucleotides, the CDR3 is TGTGCCAGCAGCCATCCGGGACCAGGGGGAGAGACCCAGTACTTC. It specifies CASSHPGPGGETQYF.

The chain employs TRBV7-3 and TRBJ2-1; D is possibly TRBD2 (5 bases). CDR1 SGHTA and CDR2 FQGTGA come from the germline V gene. CDR3 length: 14 residues. Trimming removed 1 base from V and 9 bases from J, with 13 bases in between. This CDR3 reads CASSLSLGGGEQFF. The CDR3 DNA reads TGTGCCAGCAGCTTAAGTCTAGGAGGCGGTGAGCAGTTCTTC.

In this sample, this clonotype turned up many times. The chain carries TRBV27 and TRBJ1-2, with D unclear. Germline V lookup: CDR1 MNHEY, CDR2 SMNVEV (reference sequence). V lost 3 bases and J lost 4, with 9 bases in between. The CDR3 has 13 amino acids. The CDR3 nucleotides are TGTGCCAGCAGTTTCTGGCTTGTCTATGGCTACACCTTC. This translates into CASSFWLVYGYTF.

This clonotype was seen only a few times. V is TRBV20-1 and J is TRBJ1-2; a weak D match, TRBD1 (6 bases). This CDR3 is 11 amino acids long. Germline CDR1 reads DFQATT; CDR2 reads SNEGSKA (reference sequence). Deletions cut 6 bases from V and 8 bases from J, with 13 bases between. CDR3 in DNA: TGCAGTGCAGTCAGGGGATGGGGCTACACCTTC. Its protein product is CSAVRGWGYTF.

This clonotype was picked up many times. The genes are TRBV7-2 and TRBJ2-3; D may be TRBD2 (6 bases). CDR3 length: 16 residues. Trimming removed 7 bases at V and 0 bases at J, with 17 bases between. In germline, CDR1 is SGHTA, CDR2 FQGNSA. The CDR3: CASTLFGGTSTDTQYF. CDR3 in DNA: TGTGCCAGCACCCTTTTTGGCGGGACTAGCACAGATACGCAGTATTTT.

This clonotype was observed at least ten times. One junction end disagrees with the germline gene, perhaps due to a read error. The chain couples TRBV7-2 to TRBJ2-3; D might be TRBD1 or TRBD2, each matching 5 bases. Per the germline V gene, CDR1 is SGHTA and CDR2 is FQGNSA. This CDR3 is built from 16 residues. The CDR3 region has the DNA TGTGCCAGCCGCTTAGTGGGGCGGGCGACAACAGATACGCAGTATTTT. The encoded protein is CASRLVGRATTDTQYF.

A note on this clonotype: This may be a read error: a much more frequent sequence differs by one nucleotide. This chain connects TRBV20-1 to TRBJ2-7; TRBD2 aligns across 10 bases. The J call is in doubt because the DNA end fits TRBJ2-1 better. Germline V gene data show CDR1 as DFQATT and CDR2 as SNEGSKA (reference sequence). CDR3 size: 14 residues. CDR3 protein: CSAASGRAYYEQFF. The CDR3 DNA is TGCAGTGCGGCTAGCGGGAGAGCTTATTACGAGCAGTTCTTC.

This clonotype was observed many times. The rearrangement joins TRBV6-6 to TRBJ2-2; D gene unclear. The germline V gene encodes CDR1 MNHNY and CDR2 SVGAGI (reference sequence). Deletions cut 0 bases from V and 1 base from J, with 9 bases between. This CDR3 spans 16 amino acids. DNA of the CDR3: TGTGCCAGCAGTTACTCGATGGCAGGGAACACCGGGGAGCTGTTTTTT. Amino acids: CASSYSMAGNTGELFF.

There are many counts of this clonotype. The J gene is TRBJ1-2, the V gene TRBV6-1, with 9 bases fitting TRBD1. The CDR3 covers 15 residues. Unmatched junction bases numbered 9, after V lost 6 bases and J lost 4 bases. Germline V gene lookup returns CDR1 MNHNS and CDR2 SASEGT. The CDR3: CASRRDREGGYGYTF. In DNA form, the CDR3 reads TGTGCCAGCAGGCGGGACAGGGAAGGAGGCTATGGCTACACCTTC.

This clonotype was seen more than once but under ten times. This sequence joins TRBV30 and TRBJ2-1; D ambiguous. Germline CDR1 GTSNPN, CDR2 SVGIG (reference sequence). The CDR3 totals 15 residues. Trimming removed 5 bases at V and 3 bases at J, with 17 bases between. As DNA, the CDR3 is TGTGCCTGGCCTCTAGACTCTCGAGGCTACAATGAGCAGTTCTTC. It is translated as CAWPLDSRGYNEQFF. The complete variable domain, with remaining parts taken from reference TRBV30 and TRBJ2-1, reads SQTIHQWPATLVQPVGSPLSLECTVEGTSNPNLYWYRQAAGRGLQLLFYSVGIGQISSEVPQNLSASRPQDRQFILSSKKLLLSDSGFYLCAWPLDSRGYNEQFFGPGTRLTVL.

This clonotype showed up many times. The chain uses TRBV7-3 and TRBJ2-3; D ambiguous. The germline V gene encodes CDR1 SGHTA and CDR2 FQGTGA. Trimming pared 5 bases from V and 5 bases from J, leaving 8 bases between. The CDR3 contains 12 residues. The chain's CDR3 is CASSEPGDTQYF. The CDR3 DNA sequence: TGTGCCAGCAGCGAACCAGGAGATACGCAGTATTTT.

The chain recombines TRBV20-1 with TRBJ2-1; 15 bases are shared with TRBD2. The length of the CDR3 is 17 residues. V lost 3 bases and J lost 8; bases outside the gene matches: 11. CDR1 DFQATT and CDR2 SNEGSKA come from the germline V gene (reference sequence). CDR3 sequence (DNA): TGCAGTGCTAGGGGTGGACTAGCGGGAGGGGGTCAGGATGAGCAGTTCTTC. It is translated as CSARGGLAGGGQDEQFF.

The genes are TRBV12-3 or TRBV12-4 and TRBJ1-4; a weak D match, TRBD1 (6 bases). CDR3 length equals 14 residues. V was trimmed by 5 bases and J by 8 bases, leaving 15 bases between them. The CDR3 region has the DNA TGTGCCAGCAGTACGGGGAGGGGGTCGGAAAAACTGTTTTTT. Translated: CASSTGRGSEKLFF.

This clonotype has only a few counts. The chain is built from TRBV28 and TRBJ1-4; no firm D call. V lost 8 bases, J lost 10 bases, and 11 bases lay in between. The V gene's germline CDR1 is MDHEN and CDR2 SYDVKM. The CDR3 is made up of 11 amino acids. The CDR3 reads CASSTFGKLFF. In DNA form, the CDR3 reads TGTGCCAGCTCTACATTTGGAAAACTGTTTTTT.

The sample holds a few counts of this clonotype. The chain recombines TRBV6-2 or TRBV6-3 with TRBJ1-2; 11 bases are shared with TRBD1. V shed 1 base, J shed 6 bases, and the junction held 1 base outside the gene matches. This CDR3 region has 14 residues. CDR1 is MNHEY and CDR2 is SVGEGT in the germline V gene. The chain's CDR3 is CASSYWDRGNGYTF. Here the CDR3 DNA reads TGTGCCAGCAGTTACTGGGACAGGGGGAATGGCTACACCTTC.